This T cell receptor (beta chain) was documented in a study of response to subunit inactivated influenza vaccine. Study observations and caveats: Each seasonal flu vaccination may recruit only limited new T cells, authors suggested.

The V and J ends lost 4 bases and 5 bases, in that order; junction bases with no gene match: 6. The germline CDR1 and CDR2 sequences are SGHDT and YYEEEE. The CDR3 runs to 14 residues. TCRdb re-called the RT-PCR reads with MiXCR, one entry per CDR3 protein. The profile shows 500,000 to 600,000 distinct CDR3 sequences, around 8% of them singletons. A word on this clonotype: The antigen is undetermined.

This clonotype was sampled from a man in his fifties or sixties who received an inactivated influenza vaccine. The J gene is TRBJ1-2, the V gene TRBV5-6; TRBD1 agrees at 9 bases. The sequencing used PBMCs from blood, collected around 25 months after vaccination. CDR3 DNA: TGTGCCAGCAGCCGGGACAGGGTTGGGTATGGCTACACCTTC. Amino acid sequence: CASSRDRVGYGYTF.